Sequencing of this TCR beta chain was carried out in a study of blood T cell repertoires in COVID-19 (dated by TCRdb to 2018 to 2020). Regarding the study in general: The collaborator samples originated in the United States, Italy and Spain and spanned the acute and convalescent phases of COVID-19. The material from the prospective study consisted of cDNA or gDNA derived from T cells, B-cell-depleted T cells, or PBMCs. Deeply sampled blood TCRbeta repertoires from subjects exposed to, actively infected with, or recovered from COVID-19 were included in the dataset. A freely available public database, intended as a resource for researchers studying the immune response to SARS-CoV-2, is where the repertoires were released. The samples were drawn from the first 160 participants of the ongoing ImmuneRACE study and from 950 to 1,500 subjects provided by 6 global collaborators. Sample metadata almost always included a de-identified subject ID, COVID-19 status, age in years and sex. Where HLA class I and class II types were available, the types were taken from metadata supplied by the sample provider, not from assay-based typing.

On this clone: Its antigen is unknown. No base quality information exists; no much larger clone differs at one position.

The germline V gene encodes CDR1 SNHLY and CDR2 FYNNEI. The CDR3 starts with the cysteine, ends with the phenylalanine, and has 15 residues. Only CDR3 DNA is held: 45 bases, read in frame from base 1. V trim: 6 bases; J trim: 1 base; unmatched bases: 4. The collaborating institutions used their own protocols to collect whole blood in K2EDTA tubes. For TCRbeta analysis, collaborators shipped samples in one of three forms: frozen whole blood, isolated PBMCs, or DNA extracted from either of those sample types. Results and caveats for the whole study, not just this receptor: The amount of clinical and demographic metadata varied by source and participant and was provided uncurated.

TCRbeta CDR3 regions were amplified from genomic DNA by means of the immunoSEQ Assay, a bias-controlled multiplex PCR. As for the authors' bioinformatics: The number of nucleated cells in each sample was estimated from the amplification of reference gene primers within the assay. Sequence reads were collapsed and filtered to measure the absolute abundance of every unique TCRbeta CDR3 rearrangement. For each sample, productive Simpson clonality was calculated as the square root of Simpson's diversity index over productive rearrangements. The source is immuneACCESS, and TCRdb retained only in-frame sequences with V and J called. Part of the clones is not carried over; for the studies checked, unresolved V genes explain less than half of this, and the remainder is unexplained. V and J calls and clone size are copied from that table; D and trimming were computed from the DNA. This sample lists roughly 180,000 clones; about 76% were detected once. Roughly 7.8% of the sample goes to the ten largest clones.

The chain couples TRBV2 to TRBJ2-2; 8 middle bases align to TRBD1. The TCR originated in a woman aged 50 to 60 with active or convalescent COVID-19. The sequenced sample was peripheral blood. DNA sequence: TGTGCCAGCAGCCGCGACAGGGGGAACACCGGGGAGCTGTTTTTT. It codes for CASSRDRGNTGELFF.